This T cell receptor (beta chain) derives from a study of shared clonotypes between healthy human individuals. Study-wide points: Rarefaction revealed incomplete sorted-subset sequencing despite large depth.

Clones were read by immunoSEQ multiplex PCR, and TCRdb kept only the in-frame ones, dropping some. Of 2,500,000 or so clones listed, roughly 92% are singletons. CD4+ cell separation produced CD45RA+ naive and CD45RA-negative memory subsets. CDR1 is SEHNR, CDR2 FQNEAQ, per germline (reference sequence). The CDR3 has 14 amino acids. V shed 1 base and J shed 8 bases, with 11 bases lying between them. A note on this clone: Its target is not known.

V is TRBV7-9 and J is TRBJ1-4; the D gene is possibly TRBD1 (5 bases). The sequencing input was naive CD4+ T cells sorted from blood. The subset: CD45RA+ positively selected. This clonotype was obtained from a man aged 18 to 35 in good health. The CDR3 region has the DNA TGTGCCAGCAGCTTAGGGGGCCTGTGGGAAAAACTGTTTTTT. Amino acid sequence: CASSLGGLWEKLFF.